Listed here are 25 T cell receptor beta chains from one sample, sequenced in a study of shared clonotypes between healthy human individuals. Assay: immunoSEQ multiplex PCR; the TCRdb copy retains only in-frame clones and omits some. The sample carries roughly 530,000 clones, roughly 95% recorded once. The sequenced sample consisted of naive CD4+ T cells sorted from blood. Subset here: CD45RA+ positively selected. Receptors originate from a woman aged 25 to 45 in good health.

The chain combines TRBV19 with TRBJ2-7, with a possible D match to TRBD1 (6 bases). V was trimmed by 5 bases and J by 0 bases, leaving 20 bases between them. There are 17 residues in the CDR3. The germline V gene encodes CDR1 LNHDA and CDR2 SQIVND (reference sequence). The CDR3, as DNA: TGTGCCAGTAGTGAGCAAGCAGGGGCCGCCCTCTCCTACGAGCAGTACTTC. Its protein product is CASSEQAGAALSYEQYF.

The chain has TRBV30 and TRBJ2-5, with TRBD1 matching over 8 bases. Germline V CDR1 and CDR2: GTSNPN, SVGIG (reference sequence). This CDR3 has 16 residues. V trimming: 4 bases; J trimming: 5 bases; junction bases outside the gene matches: 15. CDR3: CAWTGQGVRVWETQYF. The CDR3 DNA reads TGTGCCTGGACCGGACAGGGTGTGAGGGTATGGGAGACCCAGTACTTC.

This rearrangement joins TRBV7-8 to TRBJ2-7; D tentatively reads TRBD1 or TRBD2 (5 bases each). This CDR3 has 16 residues. The germline CDR1 and CDR2 sequences are SGHVS and FQNEAQ. V was trimmed by 5 bases and J by 3 bases, leaving 20 bases between them. CDR3 protein: CASSTQTGTASYEQYF. CDR3 DNA sequence: TGTGCCAGCAGCACACAGACCGGGACGGCGAGCTACGAGCAGTACTTC.

V gene TRBV27 combines with J gene TRBJ1-2, with a possible D match to TRBD1 (5 bases). The germline V gene has CDR1 MNHEY and CDR2 SMNVEV (reference sequence). Trimming cost V 5 bases and J 6 bases, with 16 bases left between them. The CDR3 consists of 14 residues. The CDR3 loop is CASSPRAFSDGYTF. The CDR3 coding sequence is TGTGCCAGCAGTCCCAGGGCGTTTAGTGATGGCTACACCTTC.

This sequence joins TRBV7-2 and TRBJ1-1, with TRBD1 identical over 9 bases. CDR3 length: 14 residues. With V trimmed by 5 bases and J by 10 bases, 11 bases remained unmatched. Germline loops: CDR1 SGHTA, CDR2 FQGNSA. CDR3 region: CASSPYTGTGRAFF. The CDR3 DNA reads TGTGCCAGCAGCCCTTACACCGGGACAGGGCGAGCTTTCTTT.

The chain couples TRBV7-2 to TRBJ2-7; 11 bases are a match to TRBD2. J lost 2 bases, V lost 1 base, and 4 bases had no gene match. Germline V gene sequence: CDR1 SGHTA, CDR2 FQGNSA. This CDR3 is built from 16 residues. Here the CDR3 DNA reads TGTGCCAGCAGCTTAGGACTAGCGGGAATAGCCTACGAGCAGTACTTC. It yields the protein CASSLGLAGIAYEQYF. Based on the CDR3 plus reference TRBV7-2 and TRBJ2-7, the full variable domain is GAGVSQSPSNKVTEKGKDVELRCDPISGHTALYWYRQSLGQGLEFLIYFQGNSAPDKSGLPSDRFSAERTGGSVSTLTIQRTQQEDSAVYLCASSLGLAGIAYEQYFGPGTRLTVT.

The chain combines TRBV15 with TRBJ1-5; TRBD1 aligns across 9 bases. Trimming removed 5 bases from V and 0 bases from J; junction bases left unmatched: 2. The germline V gene encodes CDR1 LNHNV and CDR2 YYDKDF (reference sequence). CDR3 length: 15 amino acids. DNA of the CDR3: TGTGCCACCAGCCCGACAGGGGGTAGCAATCAGCCCCAGCATTTT. The encoded protein is CATSPTGGSNQPQHF.

This chain links TRBV5-6 with TRBJ1-3, with D maybe TRBD1 (6 bases). Deletions cut 4 bases from V and 4 bases from J, with 12 bases between. The germline CDR1 and CDR2 sequences are SGHDT and YYEEEE. The CDR3 consists of 14 residues. In nucleotides, the CDR3 is TGTGCCAGCAGCACACCGAGGGGGGGAAACACCATATATTTT. It encodes CASSTPRGGNTIYF.

The chain joins TRBV7-8 to TRBJ2-5; 9 bases line up with TRBD2. The CDR3 contains 17 residues. The J segment lost 2 bases and the V segment lost 6 bases, leaving 13 bases of the junction unmatched. The germline V gene has CDR1 SGHVS and CDR2 FQNEAQ. The CDR3 protein is CASSLTLISGGQETQYF. In nucleotides, the CDR3 is TGTGCCAGCAGTTTGACCCTCATTAGCGGGGGACAAGAGACCCAGTACTTC.

The chain recombines TRBV2 with TRBJ1-4, with 8 bases fitting TRBD1. The germline CDR1 and CDR2 sequences are SNHLY and FYNNEI. This CDR3 is 18 amino acids long. V lost 5 bases and J lost 8; bases outside the gene matches: 19. The CDR3 is CASSRRDRWTTGGEKLFF. The CDR3 DNA is TGTGCCAGCAGTCGCCGGGACAGGTGGACCACGGGAGGCGAAAAACTGTTTTTT. Combining the CDR3 with reference TRBV2 and TRBJ1-4 gives the whole variable domain EPEVTQTPSHQVTQMGQEVILRCVPISNHLYFYWYRQILGQKVEFLVSFYNNEISEKSEIFDDQFSVERPDGSNFTLKIRSTKLEDSAMYFCASSRRDRWTTGGEKLFFGSGTQLSVL.

The rearrangement uses TRBV10-3 and TRBJ2-7, with a possible D match to TRBD1 (6 bases). This CDR3 has 15 residues. Trimming removed 2 bases at V and 5 bases at J, with 16 bases between. Germline CDR1 and CDR2: ENHRY and SYGVKD. CDR3 nucleotides: TGTGCCATCAGTGAGAGGGGGAGTATCCTCCACGAGCAGTACTTC. Translated: CAISERGSILHEQYF.

This rearrangement joins TRBV6-1 to TRBJ2-3; D gene unclear. V lost 5 bases and J lost 2, with 8 bases in between. This CDR3 has 13 residues. Germline V gene lookup returns CDR1 MNHNS and CDR2 SASEGT. The CDR3 bases are TGTGCCAGCAGTCCGGAATACACAGATACGCAGTATTTT. This translates into CASSPEYTDTQYF.

The J gene is TRBJ1-1, the V gene TRBV2; TRBD1 might be the D (6 bases). V was trimmed by 2 bases and J by 0 bases, leaving 10 bases between them. Per the germline V gene, CDR1 is SNHLY and CDR2 is FYNNEI. The CDR3 covers 15 residues. CDR3 DNA: TGTGCCAGCAGTGAACGACAGGACATGAACACTGAAGCTTTCTTT. It translates to CASSERQDMNTEAFF. The entire variable domain, with the rest obtained from reference TRBV2 and TRBJ1-1, is as follows: EPEVTQTPSHQVTQMGQEVILRCVPISNHLYFYWYRQILGQKVEFLVSFYNNEISEKSEIFDDQFSVERPDGSNFTLKIRSTKLEDSAMYFCASSERQDMNTEAFFGQGTRLTVV.

The gene calls are TRBV2 and TRBJ2-2; the D is unclear. Germline CDR1 is SNHLY and CDR2 is FYNNEI. Trimming removed 6 bases at V and 0 bases at J, with 20 bases between. This CDR3 has 18 amino acids. CDR3: CASRRRAIIVSNTGELFF. The CDR3, as DNA: TGTGCCAGCAGGAGACGGGCTATTATAGTCTCGAACACCGGGGAGCTGTTTTTT.

V usage is TRBV9 and J usage is TRBJ2-3, with 10 positions matching TRBD1. This CDR3 region has 17 residues. With 3 bases clipped from V and 1 base from J, the junction kept 8 bases outside the gene matches. Germline CDR1 SGDLS, CDR2 YYNGEE. The CDR3 nucleotides are TGTGCCAGCAGCGAGACAGGGGGCTGGTGGGGCACAGATACGCAGTATTTT. It encodes CASSETGGWWGTDTQYF.

The chain combines TRBV2 with TRBJ1-5, with 7 bases lining up with TRBD1. The CDR3 runs to 15 residues. With 6 bases clipped from V and 2 bases from J, the junction kept 7 bases outside the gene matches. Germline CDR1 reads SNHLY; CDR2 reads FYNNEI. The CDR3 region has the DNA TGTGCCAGCAGGGGAACAGGGGCCGGCAATCAGCCCCAGCATTTT. This translates into CASRGTGAGNQPQHF.

The V gene is TRBV2, the J gene TRBJ2-4; 8 bases are a match to TRBD2. The CDR3 sequence is 18 residues long. The V gene end was trimmed by 5 bases and the J gene end by 8 bases; junction bases not matched to a gene: 20. CDR1 is SNHLY and CDR2 is FYNNEI in the germline V gene. The CDR3 sequence: CASSFQGSLAGRKDIQYF. CDR3 nucleotides: TGTGCCAGCAGTTTCCAGGGCTCTCTAGCGGGTCGCAAGGACATTCAGTACTTC.

In DNA, the CDR3 is TGTGCCAGCAGTTTTGCGGGTGGAGAGACCCAGTACTTC. Translating it yields CASSFAGGETQYF. This chain uses TRBV7-9 with TRBJ2-5; D may be TRBD2 (5 bases). Germline CDR1 and CDR2: SEHNR and FQNEAQ (reference sequence). The CDR3 runs to 13 residues. The ends were cut back, 6 bases at V and 4 bases at J, with 12 bases in the middle.

This chain connects TRBV10-3 to TRBJ1-1, with TRBD1 matching 7 bases. There are 14 residues in the CDR3. Germline CDR1 ENHRY, CDR2 SYGVKD. The V segment lost 10 bases and the J segment 5 bases; nucleotides outside the gene matches: 13. The CDR3 spells CATTVMQGETEAFF. CDR3 DNA: TGTGCCACGACAGTAATGCAGGGGGAGACTGAAGCTTTCTTT.

This chain connects TRBV5-1 to TRBJ2-3; unclear D gene. This CDR3 is 14 amino acids long. Trimming pared 2 bases from V and 0 bases from J, leaving 7 bases between. In germline, CDR1 is SGHRS, CDR2 YFSETQ. The CDR3 DNA follows: TGCGCCAGCAGCTTTTTCGGGAGCACAGATACGCAGTATTTT. Protein: CASSFFGSTDTQYF.

The chain combines TRBV6-6 with TRBJ1-2; TRBD1 agrees at 8 bases. J gave up 8 bases and V 0 bases, and 8 bases lay outside the gene matches. CDR3 length: 15 residues. Germline values: CDR1 MNHNY, CDR2 SVGAGI (reference sequence). CDR3 DNA: TGTGCCAGCAGTTACTCGCTGACAGGGGCGGGCGGCTACACCTTC. Its protein product is CASSYSLTGAGGYTF.

The CDR3 reads CAISDTGQSSPEQYF. Here the CDR3 DNA reads TGTGCCATCAGTGACACCGGACAGTCTTCCCCCGAGCAGTACTTC. The chain links TRBV10-3 to TRBJ2-7, with D maybe TRBD1 (6 bases). Germline values: CDR1 ENHRY, CDR2 SYGVKD. This CDR3 comprises 15 residues. The V end was cut by 3 bases, the J end by 6 bases, with 18 bases between.

The CDR3 region is CASSPGGPNQPQHF. CDR3 nucleotides: TGTGCCAGCAGCCCAGGGGGCCCTAATCAGCCCCAGCATTTT. The chain couples TRBV7-9 to TRBJ1-5; 8 nucleotides align to TRBD1. CDR3 length equals 14 residues. V was pared by 5 bases and J by 4 bases, with 4 bases of the junction left unmatched. Germline V lookup: CDR1 SEHNR, CDR2 FQNEAQ (reference sequence).

The J gene is TRBJ2-5, the V gene TRBV7-9; TRBD1 is a possible D gene (5 bases). CDR3 length: 14 residues. Germline loops: CDR1 SEHNR, CDR2 FQNEAQ (reference sequence). V lost 5 bases, J lost 4 bases, and 14 bases lay in between. In DNA, the CDR3 is TGTGCCAGCAGCCCCTTAGGGGCCCGAGAGACCCAGTACTTC. Amino acid sequence: CASSPLGARETQYF. Variable domain in full (rest from reference TRBV7-9 and TRBJ2-5): DTGVSQNPRHKITKRGQNVTFRCDPISEHNRLYWYRQTLGQGPEFLTYFQNEAQLEKSRLLSDRFSAERPKGSFSTLEIQRTEQGDSAMYLCASSPLGARETQYFGPGTRLLVL.

The chain is built from TRBV7-9 and TRBJ2-3, with 11 bases that match TRBD2. This CDR3 contains 19 residues. Losses at the gene ends were 2 bases for V and 2 bases for J; bases not matched to a gene: 12. CDR1 and CDR2 (germline): SEHNR, FQNEAQ (reference sequence). The chain's CDR3 is CASSLRGRLAGLNTDTQYF. The CDR3, as DNA: TGTGCCAGCAGCTTAAGGGGTCGACTAGCGGGACTTAACACAGATACGCAGTATTTT.